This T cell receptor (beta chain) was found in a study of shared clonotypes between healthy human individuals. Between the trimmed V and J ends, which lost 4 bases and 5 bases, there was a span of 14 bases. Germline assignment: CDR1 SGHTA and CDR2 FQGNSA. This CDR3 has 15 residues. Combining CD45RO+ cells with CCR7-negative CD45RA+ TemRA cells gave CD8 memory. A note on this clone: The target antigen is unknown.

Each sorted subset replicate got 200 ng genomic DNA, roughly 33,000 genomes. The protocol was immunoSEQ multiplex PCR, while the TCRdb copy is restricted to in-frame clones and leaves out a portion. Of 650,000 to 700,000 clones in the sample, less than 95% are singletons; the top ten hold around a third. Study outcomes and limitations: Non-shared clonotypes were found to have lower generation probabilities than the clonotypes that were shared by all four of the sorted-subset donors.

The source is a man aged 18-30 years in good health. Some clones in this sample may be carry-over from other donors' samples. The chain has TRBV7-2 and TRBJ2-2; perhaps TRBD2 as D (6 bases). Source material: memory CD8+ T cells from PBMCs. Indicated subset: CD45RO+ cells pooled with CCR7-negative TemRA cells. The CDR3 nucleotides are TGTGCCAGCAGCTCCCCGGGGGTGAGGACCGGGGAGCTGTTTTTT. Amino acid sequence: CASSSPGVRTGELFF.